Listed below are T cell receptor beta chains from one sample, sequenced in a study of cytomegalovirus exposure and HLA in healthy donors. Some clones are missing from TCRdb's copy, which holds only in-frame ones; the method was immunoSEQ multiplex PCR. The repertoire consists of over 130,000 clones, with about 84% occurring once and the leading ten covering 6.2%. Sequencing was carried out using PBMCs. The receptors were sampled from a woman in her 40s in good health and CMV-seropositive. Both conserved end residues are part of each CDR3. Fields, in order: J gene, V gene, clone size, D gene, CDR3 DNA, CDR3 protein. D genes are given only for firm matches. Size is omitted from some rows. Given values are once, few, many or a class for expanded clones.

j_call: TRBJ2-7
v_call: TRBV28
clone_size: .
d_call: TRBD1
cdr3_nt: TGTGCCAGCAGGAAAGGGGGCGCGGACGAGCAGTACTTC
cdr3_aa: CASRKGGADEQYF

j_call: TRBJ2-1
v_call: TRBV5-4
clone_size: once
d_call: .
cdr3_nt: TGTGCCAGCAGCCCCCCTGGCGGGTACTCCTACAATGAGCAGTTCTTC
cdr3_aa: CASSPPGGYSYNEQFF

j_call: TRBJ2-7
v_call: TRBV30
clone_size: .
d_call: .
cdr3_nt: TGTGCCTGGTGTCGGGACTCTCCGTACTACGAGCAGTACTTC
cdr3_aa: CAWCRDSPYYEQYF

j_call: TRBJ1-2
v_call: TRBV15
clone_size: .
d_call: .
cdr3_nt: TGTGCCACCAGCAGAGATCGGCTTGGGCTCTATGGCTACACCTTC
cdr3_aa: CATSRDRLGLYGYTF

j_call: TRBJ1-3
v_call: TRBV7-2
clone_size: .
d_call: .
cdr3_nt: TGTGCCAGCAGCTTAGCCTCGACAACTGGAAACACCATATATTTT
cdr3_aa: CASSLASTTGNTIYF

j_call: TRBJ2-7
v_call: TRBV10-3
clone_size: once
d_call: .
cdr3_nt: TGTGCCATCATGACAGCCCAATCCTACGAGCAGTACTTC
cdr3_aa: CAIMTAQSYEQYF

j_call: TRBJ2-7
v_call: TRBV7-2
clone_size: .
d_call: .
cdr3_nt: TGTGCCAGCAGCCCTACAGGACAGTACTACGAGCAGTACTTC
cdr3_aa: CASSPTGQYYEQYF

j_call: TRBJ1-2
v_call: TRBV27
clone_size: few
d_call: .
cdr3_nt: TGTGCCAGCAGTTCCACAGACAGCTATGGCTACACCTTC
cdr3_aa: CASSSTDSYGYTF

j_call: TRBJ1-1
v_call: TRBV5-6
clone_size: .
d_call: .
cdr3_nt: TGTGCCAGCAGCTCGGGGGGGGCTGAAGCTTTCTTT
cdr3_aa: CASSSGGAEAFF

j_call: TRBJ2-5
v_call: TRBV9
clone_size: .
d_call: TRBD2
cdr3_nt: TGTGCCAGCAGCGCCAGCATACGAGCGGGAGGAGAGACCCAGTACTTC
cdr3_aa: CASSASIRAGGETQYF

j_call: TRBJ2-3
v_call: TRBV5-4
clone_size: .
d_call: .
cdr3_nt: TGTGCCAGCAGCTTAGGCGGGCAGGGGAGTACAGATACGCAGTATTTT
cdr3_aa: CASSLGGQGSTDTQYF

j_call: TRBJ2-7
v_call: TRBV6-5
clone_size: once
d_call: TRBD1
cdr3_nt: TGTGCCAGCAGTTTTTCACAGGGGTCCTCCTACGAGCAGTACTTC
cdr3_aa: CASSFSQGSSYEQYF

j_call: TRBJ2-7
v_call: TRBV2
clone_size: .
d_call: TRBD2
cdr3_nt: TGTGCCAGCAGTGAGCAACTCCGCGCTAGCGGGAACTACGAGCAGTACTTC
cdr3_aa: CASSEQLRASGNYEQYF

j_call: TRBJ2-1
v_call: TRBV11-3
clone_size: .
d_call: TRBD1
cdr3_nt: TGTGCCAGCAGCTTAGAACAGGGGGGCTACAATGAGCAGTTCTTC
cdr3_aa: CASSLEQGGYNEQFF

j_call: TRBJ1-3
v_call: TRBV6-4
clone_size: .
d_call: TRBD1
cdr3_nt: TGTGCCAGCAGTCGGGACAGTAACTCTGGAAACACCATATATTTT
cdr3_aa: CASSRDSNSGNTIYF

j_call: TRBJ2-7
v_call: TRBV10-3
clone_size: .
d_call: .
cdr3_nt: TGTGCCATCAGTGACGGCCCGACGGGCTCCTACGAGCAGTACTTC
cdr3_aa: CAISDGPTGSYEQYF

j_call: TRBJ1-3
v_call: TRBV30
clone_size: .
d_call: TRBD1
cdr3_nt: TGTGCCTGGAGGGCCGCAGGGACAGCTGGAAACACCATATATTTT
cdr3_aa: CAWRAAGTAGNTIYF

j_call: TRBJ2-3
v_call: TRBV6-6
clone_size: .
d_call: .
cdr3_nt: TGTGCCAGCCGGACAGCTACTAGCACAGATACGCAGTATTTT
cdr3_aa: CASRTATSTDTQYF

j_call: TRBJ2-2
v_call: TRBV13
clone_size: .
d_call: TRBD1
cdr3_nt: TGTGCCAGCAGCTCGAGGACGGACAGGGGGCCTACCGGGGAGCTGTTTTTT
cdr3_aa: CASSSRTDRGPTGELFF

j_call: TRBJ2-2
v_call: TRBV5-1
clone_size: .
d_call: TRBD2
cdr3_nt: TGCGCCAGCAGACGCGGGACTAGCGGGGCCGGGGAGCTGTTTTTT
cdr3_aa: CASRRGTSGAGELFF

j_call: TRBJ1-5
v_call: TRBV2
clone_size: .
d_call: .
cdr3_nt: TGTGCCAGCAGTGAGGGCAGCAATCAGCCCCAGCATTTT
cdr3_aa: CASSEGSNQPQHF

j_call: TRBJ2-2
v_call: TRBV30
clone_size: .
d_call: TRBD2
cdr3_nt: TGTGCCTGGAGTGTTGGCACTAGCGGTGTCGGGGAGCTGTTTTTT
cdr3_aa: CAWSVGTSGVGELFF

j_call: TRBJ2-1
v_call: TRBV6-1
clone_size: few
d_call: .
cdr3_nt: TGTGCCAGCAGGTCCAGGGCTGCAACCGGACAGTTCTTC
cdr3_aa: CASRSRAATGQFF

j_call: TRBJ1-5
v_call: TRBV19
clone_size: .
d_call: TRBD1
cdr3_nt: TGTGCCAGTAGTAGGCCCCCTAGGGGGCAACAGCCCCAGCATTTT
cdr3_aa: CASSRPPRGQQPQHF

j_call: TRBJ1-1
v_call: TRBV18
clone_size: .
d_call: .
cdr3_nt: TGTGCCAGCTCACCGGAGGGAATTACTGAAGCTTTCTTT
cdr3_aa: CASSPEGITEAFF

j_call: TRBJ1-4
v_call: TRBV6-5
clone_size: .
d_call: .
cdr3_nt: TGTGCCAGCAGTTACTCGAATGTCCGGGGGGGAGAAAAACTGTTTTTT
cdr3_aa: CASSYSNVRGGEKLFF

j_call: TRBJ2-2
v_call: TRBV19
clone_size: .
d_call: .
cdr3_nt: TGTGCCAGTAGTACTCAGGCCGGGGAGCTGTTTTTT
cdr3_aa: CASSTQAGELFF

j_call: TRBJ1-4
v_call: TRBV7-9
clone_size: .
d_call: TRBD1
cdr3_nt: TGTGCCAGCAGCCCGGCCCCTGGACAGGGTCCATATGAAAAACTGTTTTTT
cdr3_aa: CASSPAPGQGPYEKLFF

j_call: TRBJ2-2
v_call: TRBV28
clone_size: .
d_call: .
cdr3_nt: TGTGCCAGCAGTCTAGTGGGGACAACGAACACCGGGGAGCTGTTTTTT
cdr3_aa: CASSLVGTTNTGELFF

j_call: TRBJ2-5
v_call: TRBV5-1
clone_size: .
d_call: .
cdr3_nt: TGCGCCAGCAGCTTGTCGCCCCCCGCGGAGACCCAGTACTTC
cdr3_aa: CASSLSPPAETQYF

j_call: TRBJ2-2
v_call: TRBV7-9
clone_size: .
d_call: .
cdr3_nt: TGTGCCAGCAGCCTGGGACTTGTGGGGGCCGGGGAGCTGTTTTTT
cdr3_aa: CASSLGLVGAGELFF

j_call: TRBJ2-1
v_call: TRBV11-3
clone_size: .
d_call: TRBD2
cdr3_nt: TGTGCCAGCAGCTTAGGGACTAGCGGGAGGGGGAATGAGCAGTTCTTC
cdr3_aa: CASSLGTSGRGNEQFF

j_call: TRBJ2-7
v_call: TRBV4-2
clone_size: .
d_call: TRBD2
cdr3_nt: TGTGCCAGCAGCCCCACTGGCGGGAGGATCCACGAGCAGTACTTC
cdr3_aa: CASSPTGGRIHEQYF

j_call: TRBJ2-2
v_call: TRBV2
clone_size: few
d_call: TRBD2
cdr3_nt: TGTGCCAGCAGTGTGGGACTAGCTACCGGGGAGCTGTTTTTT
cdr3_aa: CASSVGLATGELFF

j_call: TRBJ1-2
v_call: TRBV28
clone_size: .
d_call: .
cdr3_nt: TGTGCCAGCAGCTACCCCCGACAGGATCGGACAAACTATGGCTACACCTTC
cdr3_aa: CASSYPRQDRTNYGYTF

j_call: TRBJ2-3
v_call: TRBV2
clone_size: .
d_call: .
cdr3_nt: TGTGCCAGCAGTGGGCCAGGGATGAGCACAGATACGCAGTATTTT
cdr3_aa: CASSGPGMSTDTQYF

j_call: TRBJ2-7
v_call: TRBV27
clone_size: once
d_call: TRBD2
cdr3_nt: TGTGCCAGCAGCTCCCGACTAGCGGGAGATTTCGAGCAGTACTTC
cdr3_aa: CASSSRLAGDFEQYF

j_call: TRBJ1-2
v_call: TRBV25-1
clone_size: .
d_call: .
cdr3_nt: TGTGCCAGCAGTCGCCTCGGGGTGGACTATGGCTACACCTTC
cdr3_aa: CASSRLGVDYGYTF

j_call: TRBJ1-1
v_call: TRBV5-6
clone_size: .
d_call: .
cdr3_nt: TGTGCCAGCAGCCCTGCGGGCACATTGAACACTGAAGCTTTCTTT
cdr3_aa: CASSPAGTLNTEAFF

j_call: TRBJ2-7
v_call: TRBV6-5
clone_size: .
d_call: TRBD2
cdr3_nt: TGTGCCAGCAGTTACTCCGCGGGAGACTACGAGCAGTACTTC
cdr3_aa: CASSYSAGDYEQYF

j_call: TRBJ2-7
v_call: TRBV6-6
clone_size: .
d_call: .
cdr3_nt: TGTGCCAGCAGTTACTCGAATCCGGTCCTCGGGGACGAGCAGTACTTC
cdr3_aa: CASSYSNPVLGDEQYF

j_call: TRBJ2-3
v_call: TRBV2
clone_size: .
d_call: TRBD2
cdr3_nt: TGTGCCAGCAGCCTTGGACTAGCGGGAGGGGATGATACGCAGTATTTT
cdr3_aa: CASSLGLAGGDDTQYF

j_call: TRBJ2-5
v_call: TRBV12-5
clone_size: .
d_call: TRBD2
cdr3_nt: TGTGCTAGTGGTTTGGTTCCGGCTAGCGGGAGGGCCTTAGAGACCCAGTACTTC
cdr3_aa: CASGLVPASGRALETQYF

j_call: TRBJ2-3
v_call: TRBV4-1
clone_size: .
d_call: TRBD2
cdr3_nt: TGCGCCAGCAGCCAAGGTCGGGGGGAAACAGATACGCAGTATTTT
cdr3_aa: CASSQGRGETDTQYF

j_call: TRBJ2-3
v_call: TRBV6-5
clone_size: .
d_call: .
cdr3_nt: TGTGCCAGCAGTTACACCCCGGGAGATACGCAGTATTTT
cdr3_aa: CASSYTPGDTQYF

j_call: TRBJ2-7
v_call: TRBV6-7
clone_size: .
d_call: .
cdr3_nt: TGTGCCAGCAGTTACACCCTGGGCTTCCGCTACTCCTACGAGCAGTACTTC
cdr3_aa: CASSYTLGFRYSYEQYF

j_call: TRBJ1-2
v_call: TRBV4-2
clone_size: .
d_call: .
cdr3_nt: TGTGCCAGCAGCCAACCGGGAAGGACTAACTATGGCTACACCTTC
cdr3_aa: CASSQPGRTNYGYTF

j_call: TRBJ2-5
v_call: TRBV2
clone_size: .
d_call: TRBD2
cdr3_nt: TGTGCCAGCAGTGGACCCGGGGGGGAGACCCAGTACTTC
cdr3_aa: CASSGPGGETQYF

j_call: TRBJ2-7
v_call: TRBV4-1
clone_size: .
d_call: .
cdr3_nt: TGCGCCAGCAGCCAAGATCCCCGAGTGATCTACGAGCAGTACTTC
cdr3_aa: CASSQDPRVIYEQYF

j_call: TRBJ2-1
v_call: TRBV5-8
clone_size: .
d_call: TRBD1
cdr3_nt: TGTGCCAGCGGACGGGACAGGGGGCGAGCGGGAGTCCCCTACAATGAGCAGTTCTTC
cdr3_aa: CASGRDRGRAGVPYNEQFF

j_call: TRBJ2-7
v_call: TRBV2
clone_size: .
d_call: TRBD2
cdr3_nt: TGTGCCAGCAGGGGACTAGCGGGGGCCTACGAGCAGTACTTC
cdr3_aa: CASRGLAGAYEQYF

j_call: TRBJ2-3
v_call: TRBV6-5
clone_size: .
d_call: .
cdr3_nt: TGTGCCAGCAGTTACTCGATGGGCCTCCAAGATACGCAGTATTTT
cdr3_aa: CASSYSMGLQDTQYF

j_call: TRBJ1-1
v_call: TRBV6-5
clone_size: .
d_call: .
cdr3_nt: TGTGCCAGCACGGGGTACACTGAAGCTTTCTTT
cdr3_aa: CASTGYTEAFF

j_call: TRBJ1-2
v_call: TRBV9
clone_size: .
d_call: .
cdr3_nt: TGTGCCAGCAGCGTAGGAGGGATGGGCGGCTACACCTTC
cdr3_aa: CASSVGGMGGYTF